Here is one T cell receptor beta chain with its context. Its target is not known. Each CDR3 protein gets one entry after TCRdb re-called the 5' RACE reads with MiXCR. Of approximately 150,000 distinct CDR3 sequences in the sample, roughly 14% were seen once. This CDR3 comprises 17 residues. The V gene's germline CDR1 is SGHAT and CDR2 FQNNGV. With 3 bases clipped from V and 1 base from J, the junction kept 8 bases outside the gene matches. The record originates from a study of T-cell memory formation after mild COVID-19. About the research overall: The study found TCR clusters largely donor specific.

General observations from the study: Pre-infection memory carried some responding clones, suggesting that cross-reactive memory joined. Contracting clones from day 15 to 85 had balanced CD4/CD8; later expanders favoured CD4+. The SARS-CoV-2 specificity of second-wave clones reaching peak at day 37 remained unverified.

This clonotype was sampled from an adult woman who had mild COVID-19 (a few samples of this study predate the infection). Cell type and time point are not known. The sequenced sample consisted of PBMCs or a T cell subset sorted from them (not recorded which). The chain is built from TRBV11-2 and TRBJ2-1, with 8 bases matching TRBD2. This chain's CDR3 is CASSFRLAGGSYNEQFF. DNA for the CDR3: TGTGCCAGCAGCTTCCGCCTCGCGGGAGGATCCTACAATGAGCAGTTCTTC. The full variable domain, in which reference TRBV11-2 and TRBJ2-1 provide the parts outside the CDR3, is EAGVAQSPRYKIIEKRQSVAFWCNPISGHATLYWYQQILGQGPKLLIQFQNNGVVDDSQLPKDRFSAERLKGVDSTLKIQPAKLEDSAVYLCASSFRLAGGSYNEQFFGPGTRLTVL.